This note documents a single TCR beta chain sequence. This record comes from a study of blood T cell repertoires in COVID-19. The wider study: Samples taken during acute and convalescent COVID-19 were collected in the United States, Italy and Spain. Sources were T cells, B-cell-depleted T cells, or PBMCs; the material itself was cDNA or gDNA.

The CDR3 runs to 12 residues. Trimming cost V 6 bases and J 2 bases, with 10 bases left between them. Germline V CDR1 and CDR2: SQVTM, ANQGSEA. A Seattle source enrolled patients during active infection and followed them longitudinally. As originally analysed: Amplified reference gene primers provided the basis for estimating nucleated cell counts. The repertoire was sequenced with immunoSEQ multiplex PCR; TCRdb's copy has only in-frame clones and lacks some. D and trimming were read from the DNA, whereas the V and J calls and clone size are those reported in that table. The sample holds more than 150,000 clones, roughly 86% seen once.

The TCR sequence derives from a man aged 55 to 70 with COVID-19, enrolled during active disease. The sequenced sample was peripheral blood. The chain uses TRBV29-1 and TRBJ1-2, with D hard to call. The DNA of the CDR3 is TGCAGCGTAGCTGACACCAACTATGGCTACACCTTC. Translating gives CSVADTNYGYTF.